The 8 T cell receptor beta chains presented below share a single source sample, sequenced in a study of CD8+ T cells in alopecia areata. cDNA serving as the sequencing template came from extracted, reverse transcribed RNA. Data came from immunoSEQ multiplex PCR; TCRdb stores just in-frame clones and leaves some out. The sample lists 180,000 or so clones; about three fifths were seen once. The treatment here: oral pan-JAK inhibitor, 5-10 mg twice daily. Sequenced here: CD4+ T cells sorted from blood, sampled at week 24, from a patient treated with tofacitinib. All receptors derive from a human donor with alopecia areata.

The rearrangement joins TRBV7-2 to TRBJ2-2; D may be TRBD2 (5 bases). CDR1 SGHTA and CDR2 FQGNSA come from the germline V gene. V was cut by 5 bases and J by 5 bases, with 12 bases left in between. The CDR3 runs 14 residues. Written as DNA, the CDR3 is TGTGCCAGCAGCGTAAGCCCGGGGACCGGGGAGCTGTTTTTT. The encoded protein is CASSVSPGTGELFF.

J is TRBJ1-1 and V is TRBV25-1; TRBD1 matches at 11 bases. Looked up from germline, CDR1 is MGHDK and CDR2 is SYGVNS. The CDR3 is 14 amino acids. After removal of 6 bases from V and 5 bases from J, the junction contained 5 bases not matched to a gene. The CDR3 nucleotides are TGTGCCAGCAGCGGGACAGGGGGAGGGACTGAAGCTTTCTTT. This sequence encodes CASSGTGGGTEAFF.

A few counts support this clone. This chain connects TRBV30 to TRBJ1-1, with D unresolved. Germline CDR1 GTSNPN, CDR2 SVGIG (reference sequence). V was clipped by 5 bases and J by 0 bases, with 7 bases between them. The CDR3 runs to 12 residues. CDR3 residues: CAWGRLNTEAFF. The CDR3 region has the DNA TGTGCCTGGGGACGTTTGAACACTGAAGCTTTCTTT.

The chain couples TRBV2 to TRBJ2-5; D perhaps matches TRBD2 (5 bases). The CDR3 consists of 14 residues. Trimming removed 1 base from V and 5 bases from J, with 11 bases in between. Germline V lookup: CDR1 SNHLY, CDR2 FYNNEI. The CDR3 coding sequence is TGTGCCAGCAGTGAAGTTGCCAGGACTGAGACCCAGTACTTC. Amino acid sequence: CASSEVARTETQYF.

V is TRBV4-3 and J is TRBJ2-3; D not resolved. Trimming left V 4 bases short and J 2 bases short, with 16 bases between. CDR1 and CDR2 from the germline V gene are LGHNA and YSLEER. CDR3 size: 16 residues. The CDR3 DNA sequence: TGCGCCAGCAGCCCGAAAAGATTTAAGCCCACAGATACGCAGTATTTT. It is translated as CASSPKRFKPTDTQYF.

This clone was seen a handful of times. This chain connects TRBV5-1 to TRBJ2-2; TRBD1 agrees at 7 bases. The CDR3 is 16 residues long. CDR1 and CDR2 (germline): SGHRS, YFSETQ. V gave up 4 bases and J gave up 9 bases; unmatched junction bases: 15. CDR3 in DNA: TGCGCCAGCAGCAAAGAATGGGACAGTGACCACCGGGAGCTGTTTTTT. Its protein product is CASSKEWDSDHRELFF.

The CDR3 DNA is TGTGCCAGCAGTTACTCGTCCGGGGTGGGGAATGAGCAGTTCTTC. Translated: CASSYSSGVGNEQFF. The V and J genes are TRBV6-5 and TRBJ2-1; weak D call: TRBD2 (5 bases). Between the trimmed V and J ends, which lost 0 bases and 7 bases, there was a span of 13 bases. CDR1 MNHEY and CDR2 SVGAGI come from the germline V gene. The length of the CDR3 is 15 residues.

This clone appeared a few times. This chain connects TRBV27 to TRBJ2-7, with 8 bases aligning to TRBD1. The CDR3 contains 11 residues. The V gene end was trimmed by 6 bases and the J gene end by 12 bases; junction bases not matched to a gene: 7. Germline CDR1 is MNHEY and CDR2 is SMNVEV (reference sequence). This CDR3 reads CASRRSGTGYF. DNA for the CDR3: TGTGCCAGCAGGCGGTCCGGGACAGGGTACTTC.